The 20 T cell receptor beta chains in this list originate from one sample, sequenced in a study of blood T cell repertoires in COVID-19. Here immunoSEQ multiplex PCR was the method, and the copy in TCRdb shows in-frame clones only, minus some. The table records about 55,000 clones, approximately 91% of them present only once. The specimen sequenced was peripheral blood. Source of these receptors: a man aged 55 to 70 with active COVID-19.

About this clone itself: The junction and the germline gene differ at one end; a read error may be behind it. The rearrangement uses TRBV14 and TRBJ2-7, with 8 positions matching TRBD1. Germline lookup yields CDR1 SGHDN and CDR2 FVKESK. The length of the CDR3 is 15 residues. CDR3 amino acids: CASSKDRGLSYEQYF. The CDR3 DNA is TGTGCCAGCAGCAAAGACAGGGGCCTCTCCTACGAGCAGTACTTC.

This chain uses TRBV4-1 with TRBJ2-7, with TRBD1 matching 7 bases. This CDR3 spans 15 amino acids. Germline V CDR1 and CDR2: MGHRA, YSYEKL. V lost 4 bases to trimming and J lost 1 base; unmatched junction nucleotides: 7. In DNA, the CDR3 is TGCGCCAGCAGCCGAATGGCAGGGGGATCCTACGAGCAGTACTTC. Its protein is CASSRMAGGSYEQYF.

The chain joins TRBV9 to TRBJ2-2, with TRBD2 matching 10 bases. Looked up from germline, CDR1 is SGDLS and CDR2 is YYNGEE. The CDR3 is 15 residues long. J gave up 4 bases and V 4 bases, and 4 bases lay outside the gene matches. The CDR3 DNA is TGTGCCAGCAGCCCACTAGCGGGGCTCACCGGGGAGCTGTTTTTT. This encodes CASSPLAGLTGELFF.

The chain carries TRBV5-1 and TRBJ2-1; no definite D call. V was pared by 4 bases and J by 0 bases, with 11 bases between. Looked up from germline, CDR1 is SGHRS and CDR2 is YFSETQ. CDR3 size: 15 residues. The CDR3 region has the DNA TGCGCCAGCAGCACCGCTCGGAGCTCCTACAATGAGCAGTTCTTC. Amino acids: CASSTARSSYNEQFF.

The chain has TRBV4-2 and TRBJ2-5; TRBD2 aligns across 12 bases. The germline V gene encodes CDR1 LGHNA and CDR2 YNFKEQ. The CDR3 contains 15 residues. The junction had 10 bases not matched to a gene; V was cut back by 7 bases and J by 7 bases. DNA for the CDR3: TGTGCCAGCACTCCCGGACTAGCGGGATCCGCGACCCAGTACTTC. It codes for CASTPGLAGSATQYF.

J is TRBJ2-1 and V is TRBV11-2; 12 positions match TRBD2. V lost 0 bases to trimming and J lost 4 bases; unmatched junction nucleotides: 4. This CDR3 spans 17 amino acids. CDR1 and CDR2 (germline): SGHAT, FQNNGV. This chain's CDR3 is CASSLDYGTSGYNEQFF. CDR3 in DNA: TGTGCCAGCAGCTTAGATTATGGGACTAGCGGGTACAATGAGCAGTTCTTC.

This chain uses TRBV20-1 with TRBJ2-7, with D perhaps TRBD1 (6 bases). Germline V CDR1 and CDR2: DFQATT, SNEGSKA (reference sequence). There are 11 residues in the CDR3. The ends were cut back, 6 bases at V and 7 bases at J, with 13 bases in the middle. The DNA of the CDR3 is TGCAGTGCCTATACAGGGTATGAGCAGTACTTC. Its protein is CSAYTGYEQYF.

CDR3 sequence reads: CASSMPTSGTGELFF. In DNA form, the CDR3 reads TGTGCCAGCAGCATGCCGACTAGCGGCACCGGGGAGCTGTTTTTT. The rearrangement links TRBV7-3 to TRBJ2-2; TRBD2 agrees at 9 bases. The CDR3 runs 15 residues. Trimming cost V 5 bases and J 4 bases; bases outside gene matches: 5. CDR1 and CDR2 (germline): SGHTA, FQGTGA.

The chain links TRBV9 to TRBJ2-5; D possibly corresponds to TRBD1 (6 bases). From germline, CDR1 is SGDLS and CDR2 YYNGEE. The V end was cut by 1 base, the J end by 10 bases, with 20 bases between. This CDR3 is 15 amino acids long. The CDR3 DNA follows: TGTGCCAGCAGCGTAACCCCGGACAGAAAAAGTAGCCAGTACTTC. This translates into CASSVTPDRKSSQYF.

This chain connects TRBV27 to TRBJ2-7, with 10 positions matching TRBD2. After removal of 5 bases from V and 4 bases from J, the junction contained 8 bases not matched to a gene. Germline CDR1 reads MNHEY; CDR2 reads SMNVEV (reference sequence). The CDR3 is made up of 15 amino acids. The CDR3 DNA follows: TGTGCCAGCAGTCTCGAAGCGGGAGGGTCGTACGAGCAGTACTTC. Its translation: CASSLEAGGSYEQYF.

The V call is TRBV6-5, the J call TRBJ2-1; 9 bases are a match to TRBD2. Germline CDR1 and CDR2: MNHEY and SVGAGI. J gave up 8 bases and V 2 bases, and 4 bases lay outside the gene matches. The CDR3 consists of 14 residues. The CDR3 is CASSYIAGVYEQFF. DNA for the CDR3: TGTGCCAGCAGTTACATAGCGGGAGTCTATGAGCAGTTCTTC.

The rearrangement uses TRBV24-1 and TRBJ2-2, with D perhaps TRBD1 (6 bases). This CDR3 has 16 residues. Per germline, CDR1 KGHDR and CDR2 SFDVKD. V was clipped by 10 bases and J by 5 bases, with 22 bases between them. The CDR3 here is CATGGPAEGATGELFF. The CDR3 DNA reads TGTGCCACAGGGGGTCCGGCGGAAGGGGCAACCGGGGAGCTGTTTTTT.

The gene calls are TRBV19 and TRBJ2-2, with D maybe TRBD2 (5 bases). Trimming took 4 bases from V and 4 from J, leaving 19 bases between them. This CDR3 has 17 residues. Germline V gene sequence: CDR1 LNHDA, CDR2 SQIVND (reference sequence). The CDR3 DNA follows: TGTGCCAGTAGTAACCCGGGCGGGTTATTGATCACCGGGGAGCTGTTTTTT. Amino acids: CASSNPGGLLITGELFF.

V is TRBV19 and J is TRBJ2-1; 10 bases agree with TRBD2. The CDR3 length is 17 residues. Germline lookup yields CDR1 LNHDA and CDR2 SQIVND (reference sequence). V shed 4 bases and J 4 bases; nucleotides not matched to a gene: 10. The CDR3 is CASSTRATSGAYNEQFF. The CDR3 coding sequence is TGTGCCAGTAGTACGAGGGCAACTAGCGGGGCTTACAATGAGCAGTTCTTC.

The chain carries TRBV6-5 and TRBJ1-1, with 9 nucleotides matching TRBD1. Trimming removed 5 bases from V and 4 bases from J; junction bases left unmatched: 8. CDR1 is MNHEY and CDR2 is SVGAGI in the germline V gene. The CDR3 sequence is 15 residues long. CDR3 protein: CASSTWTTGGTEAFF. Written as DNA, the CDR3 is TGTGCCAGCAGTACATGGACGACAGGGGGCACTGAAGCTTTCTTT.

This clone occurred once. V is TRBV19 and J is TRBJ2-7, with 7 bases that match TRBD1. CDR1 and CDR2 from the germline V gene are LNHDA and SQIVND (reference sequence). The V and J ends lost 3 bases and 1 base, in that order; junction bases with no gene match: 6. The CDR3 is 15 residues long. The CDR3 loop is CASSMGLGQSYEQYF. CDR3 sequence (DNA): TGTGCCAGTAGTATGGGTCTGGGACAGTCCTACGAGCAGTACTTC. The full variable domain, in which reference TRBV19 and TRBJ2-7 provide the parts outside the CDR3, is DGGITQSPKYLFRKEGQNVTLSCEQNLNHDAMYWYRQDPGQGLRLIYYSQIVNDFQKGDIAEGYSVSREKKESFPLTVTSAQKNPTAFYLCASSMGLGQSYEQYFGPGTRLTVT.

The chain uses TRBV5-1 and TRBJ2-5; TRBD2 aligns across 11 bases. CDR1 SGHRS and CDR2 YFSETQ come from the germline V gene. CDR3 length equals 16 residues. V trimming: 7 bases; J trimming: 3 bases; junction bases outside the gene matches: 11. The CDR3 nucleotides read TGCGCCAGCTCCCTATTAGCGGGAGGGCCGGAAGAGACCCAGTACTTC. Protein product: CASSLLAGGPEETQYF.

The J gene is TRBJ2-1, the V gene TRBV11-2; 9 bases are shared with TRBD2. The CDR3 is 15 amino acids. CDR1 SGHAT and CDR2 FQNNGV come from the germline V gene. J gave up 8 bases and V 6 bases, and 11 bases lay outside the gene matches. In DNA, the CDR3 is TGTGCCAGCAGACCATGGGCTAGCGGGATCCATGAGCAGTTCTTC. Protein product: CASRPWASGIHEQFF. Supplemented by reference TRBV11-2 and TRBJ2-1, the full variable domain reads EAGVAQSPRYKIIEKRQSVAFWCNPISGHATLYWYQQILGQGPKLLIQFQNNGVVDDSQLPKDRFSAERLKGVDSTLKIQPAKLEDSAVYLCASRPWASGIHEQFFGPGTRLTVL.

The chain carries TRBV23-1 and TRBJ1-4; 7 nucleotides agree with TRBD1. TRBV23-1 is given ORF status, its function remaining uncertain. V trimming: 4 bases; J trimming: 3 bases; junction bases outside the gene matches: 8. The CDR3 runs 16 residues. The CDR3 sequence is CASSPPDRLANEKLFF. DNA of the CDR3: TGCGCCAGCAGTCCTCCGGACAGGCTAGCTAATGAAAAACTGTTTTTT.

This clone has only one observation. This chain uses TRBV10-1 with TRBJ2-1; 12 positions match TRBD1. Trimming at V came to 7 bases and at J to 9 bases, leaving 19 bases not matched to a gene. The CDR3 sequence is 18 residues long. The germline gives CDR1 WNHNN, CDR2 SYGVQD (reference sequence). Here the CDR3 DNA reads TGCGCCAGCATGGGTTGGCGTCGGGGACAGGGGGCTAGTAGTGAGCAGTTCTTC. It codes for CASMGWRRGQGASSEQFF.